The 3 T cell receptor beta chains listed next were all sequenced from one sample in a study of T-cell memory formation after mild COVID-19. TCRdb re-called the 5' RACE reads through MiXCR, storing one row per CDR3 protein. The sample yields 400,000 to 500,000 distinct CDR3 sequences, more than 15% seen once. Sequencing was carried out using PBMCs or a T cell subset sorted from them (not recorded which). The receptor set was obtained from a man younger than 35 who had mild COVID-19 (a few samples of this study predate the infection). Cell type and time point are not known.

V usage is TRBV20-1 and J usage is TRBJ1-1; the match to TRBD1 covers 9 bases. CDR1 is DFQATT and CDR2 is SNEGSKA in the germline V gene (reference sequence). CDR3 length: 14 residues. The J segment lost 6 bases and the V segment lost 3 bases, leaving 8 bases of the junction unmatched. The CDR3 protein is CSASRGTGTAEAFF. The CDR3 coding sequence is TGCAGTGCTAGTAGGGGGACAGGGACGGCTGAAGCTTTCTTT.

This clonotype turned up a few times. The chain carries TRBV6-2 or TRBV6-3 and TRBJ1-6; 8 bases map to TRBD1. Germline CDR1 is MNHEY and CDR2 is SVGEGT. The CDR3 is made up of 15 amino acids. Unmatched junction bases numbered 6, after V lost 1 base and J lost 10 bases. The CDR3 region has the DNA TGTGCCAGCAGTTACTTGACAGGGGTAAGCTCACCCCTCCACTTT. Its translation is CASSYLTGVSSPLHF.

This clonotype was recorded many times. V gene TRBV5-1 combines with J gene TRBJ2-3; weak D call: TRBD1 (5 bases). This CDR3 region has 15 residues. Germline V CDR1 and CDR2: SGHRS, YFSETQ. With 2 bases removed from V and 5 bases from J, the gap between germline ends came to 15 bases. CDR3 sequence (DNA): TGCGCCAGCAGCTTACGCCAGGGTTGGATAGATACGCAGTATTTT. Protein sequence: CASSLRQGWIDTQYF. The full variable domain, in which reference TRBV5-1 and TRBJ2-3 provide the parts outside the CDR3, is KAGVTQTPRYLIKTRGQQVTLSCSPISGHRSVSWYQQTPGQGLQFLFEYFSETQRNKGNFPGRFSGRQFSNSRSEMNVSTLELGDSALYLCASSLRQGWIDTQYFGPGTRLTVL.